This paragraph covers one T cell receptor beta chain sequence. Its antigen is as yet unknown. Germline CDR1 and CDR2: MDHEN and SYDVKM. This CDR3 has 17 residues. The V end lost 5 bases, the J end lost 4 bases, and 24 bases lay between the germline ends. The data originate from a study of T cell repertoires in cytomegalovirus infection. In the study overall: Both CMV infection and a matching HLA type were indicated by public TCR beta signatures.

TCRdb recomputed calls from the reads with MiXCR, one row per CDR3 protein. This repertoire shows about 150,000 distinct CDR3 sequences, 15% to 20% found once; its top ten account for about 19%. General study results and limits: In two of eight donors, the top clonotype was HLA-C-restricted CMV-specific. Accumulated public TCR beta family frequency recognized individuals carrying CMV together with the relevant HLA.

The rearrangement uses TRBV28 and TRBJ2-7; D possibly corresponds to TRBD1 (5 bases). This clonotype was obtained from a human donor in good health (CMV status not recorded). Some clones in this sample may be carry-over from other donors' samples. The specimen was CD8+ T cells from PBMCs. Here the CDR3 reads CASSPTRPTDTYYEQYF. The CDR3 nucleotides read TGTGCCAGCAGTCCCACCCGACCAACGGACACTTATTACGAGCAGTACTTC. The whole variable domain, filled in from reference TRBV28 and TRBJ2-7, reads DVKVTQSSRYLVKRTGEKVFLECVQDMDHENMFWYRQDPGLGLRLIYFSYDVKMKEKGDIPEGYSVSREKKERFSLILESASTNQTSMYLCASSPTRPTDTYYEQYFGPGTRLTVT.